This T cell receptor (beta chain) was sequenced for a study of beta chain features in type 1 diabetes. Background on the study: Summed over all samples, the examined sorted cells came to 100 million to 130 million.

This clone was observed a few times. Antigen specificity is unknown. With 5 bases removed from V and 4 bases from J, the gap between germline ends came to 9 bases. The germline V gene has CDR1 DFQATT and CDR2 SNEGSKA (reference sequence). CDR3 length: 11 residues. The sequenced template was cDNA made from the entire isolated RNA. Clones were read by immunoSEQ multiplex PCR, and TCRdb kept only the in-frame ones, dropping some. This table has some 350,000 clones, roughly a tenth appearing once. Whole-study findings and limits: These data did not resolve whether HLA type affects TCRB rearrangement. Within each of all four CD4+ subsets, Type 1 diabetes patients had TCRB CDR3s that were moderately but significantly shorter. When VDJ junctions were examined, type 1 diabetes patients showed fewer insertions and more deletions.

This rearrangement joins TRBV20-1 to TRBJ2-7; D unresolved. Sample: central memory CD4+ T cells from blood. The sequence came from a man under 40 with type 1 diabetes. The CDR3 here is CSAPYQYEQYF. CDR3 bases: TGCAGTGCTCCATATCAGTACGAGCAGTACTTC.